This TCR beta chain was recovered during a study of beta chain features in type 1 diabetes. General observations from the study: Type 1 diabetes patients showed a moderate but significant shortening of TCRB CDR3s in all four CD4+ subsets. VDJ junctions from type 1 diabetes patients carried fewer insertions and larger deletions.

The study reverse transcribed the entire isolated RNA, so it sequenced expressed TCRB transcripts. About 3.57 million reads per sample were averaged for naive, central memory and regulatory samples. The data were produced by immunoSEQ multiplex PCR, yet TCRdb's version contains in-frame clones alone and is incomplete. The top ten clones hold nearly 0.09% of a sample with about 160,000 clones, 63% of them seen once. CDR1 PRHDT and CDR2 FYEKMQ come from the germline V gene (reference sequence). V was clipped by 3 bases and J by 4 bases, with 12 bases between them. This CDR3 is built from 14 residues. Details on this clone: Its cognate antigen is unknown.

The clonotype was recovered from a man aged 25-45 years with type 1 diabetes. Sequenced sample: naive CD4+ T cells from blood. This chain connects TRBV13 to TRBJ1-2; D not resolved. The CDR3: CASSLSSRGYGYTF. The CDR3, as DNA: TGTGCCAGCAGCTTGTCATCAAGAGGCTATGGCTACACCTTC.